These 18 T cell receptor beta chains came from one sample sequenced in a study of primary melanoma T cells and metastatic recurrence. Clones were read by immunoSEQ multiplex PCR, and TCRdb kept only the in-frame ones, dropping some. The sample includes some 760 clones, approximately 73% of them seen just once. Sequencing used melanoma tumor tissue. The receptors shown here come from a human donor with melanoma.

This chain connects TRBV29-1 to TRBJ2-5; D may be TRBD1 (5 bases). Trimming pared 6 bases from V and 5 bases from J, leaving 13 bases between. Germline V CDR1 and CDR2: SQVTM, ANQGSEA. This CDR3 region has 12 residues. The CDR3 sequence is CSVGPGVETQYF. The CDR3 DNA reads as TGCAGCGTGGGGCCGGGTGTGGAGACCCAGTACTTC.

The chain carries TRBV19 and TRBJ1-2; D might be TRBD1 (5 bases). The CDR3 runs to 14 residues. Germline lookup yields CDR1 LNHDA and CDR2 SQIVND (reference sequence). V was clipped by 1 base and J by 8 bases, with 14 bases between them. CDR3 sequence (DNA): TGTGCCAGTAGTATAGGAGGGGCGTCGAGAGGCTACACCTTC. Translating it yields CASSIGGASRGYTF.

The rearrangement uses TRBV18 and TRBJ2-1, with 10 positions matching TRBD1. Germline-derived CDR1 and CDR2 are KGHSH and LQKENI. CDR3 length equals 15 residues. Losses at the gene ends were 2 bases for V and 8 bases for J; bases not matched to a gene: 6. The CDR3 spells CASSPNMGTGDEQFF. The CDR3 nucleotides are TGTGCCAGCTCACCAAACATGGGGACAGGGGATGAGCAGTTCTTC.

This chain uses TRBV5-1 with TRBJ1-3, with 7 nucleotides matching TRBD1. CDR1 and CDR2 from the germline V gene are SGHRS and YFSETQ. Trimming took 3 bases from V and 1 from J; bases not matched to a gene: 7. The CDR3 is 16 amino acids. CDR3 coding DNA: TGCGCCAGCAGCTCCGGGGGACAGCCTTCTGGAAACACCATATATTTT. Translating it yields CASSSGGQPSGNTIYF.

V and J are TRBV11-3 and TRBJ1-2, with D possibly matching TRBD1 (5 bases). Looked up from germline, CDR1 is SGHNT and CDR2 is YENEEA. Deletions cut 4 bases from V and 7 bases from J, with 19 bases between. The CDR3 extends over 15 amino acids. CDR3 nucleotide sequence: TGTGCCAGCAGCTCCTCAGGGACCTCCCCTTTTGGCTACACCTTC. It encodes CASSSSGTSPFGYTF.

In the case of this clone: Relative to the germline gene, one junction end is altered; a read error may explain this. At the DNA level, this CDR3 is encoded by other sequences in the same sample as well. The gene calls are TRBV5-1 and TRBJ1-2; 10 bases are shared with TRBD1. This CDR3 region has 15 residues. Germline V gene data show CDR1 as SGHRS and CDR2 as YFSETQ. CDR3 protein: CASSSTGGANYGYTF. Here the CDR3 DNA reads TGCGCCAGCAGTTCGACAGGGGGCGCAAATTATGGCTACACCTTT.

This rearrangement joins TRBV30 to TRBJ1-1; D is uncertain. V dropped 2 bases and J dropped 3 bases, with 7 bases sitting between them. The V gene's germline CDR1 is GTSNPN and CDR2 SVGIG (reference sequence). The CDR3 is 12 amino acids. CDR3 amino acids: CAWSPVYTEAFF. CDR3 DNA sequence: TGTGCCTGGAGTCCAGTTTACACTGAAGCTTTCTTT.

Of note for this clone: At one boundary the junction diverges from the germline segment, which might be a read error. The chain recombines TRBV30 with TRBJ1-1, with a tentative D call TRBD1 (6 bases). CDR3 length: 12 residues. The germline gives CDR1 GTSNPN, CDR2 SVGIG (reference sequence). CDR3 loop: CARRGVNTEAFF. In DNA, the CDR3 is TGTGCCCGGAGGGGGGTGAACACTGAAGCTTTCTTT.

This chain uses TRBV11-3 with TRBJ2-6; the D gene is possibly TRBD2 (5 bases). CDR1 is SGHNT and CDR2 is YENEEA in the germline V gene. With 3 bases removed from V and 2 bases from J, the gap between germline ends came to 14 bases. This CDR3 spans 17 amino acids. The CDR3: CASSFDYGVPGANVLTF. The CDR3 nucleotides read TGTGCCAGCAGCTTTGACTATGGGGTTCCTGGGGCCAACGTCCTGACTTTC.

The chain couples TRBV6-7 to TRBJ2-1; 10 bases are shared with TRBD2. TRBV6-7 is given ORF status, its function remaining uncertain. J gave up 3 bases and V 6 bases, and 5 bases lay outside the gene matches. The CDR3 covers 15 residues. The CDR3 loop is CASSTSGGDYNEQFF. The CDR3 region has the DNA TGTGCCAGCAGCACGAGCGGGGGGGACTACAATGAGCAGTTCTTC.

This clone was seen a handful of times. The genes are TRBV11-3 and TRBJ2-1, with 8 bases that match TRBD1. Trimming at V came to 5 bases and at J to 14 bases, leaving 20 bases not matched to a gene. CDR1 and CDR2 (germline): SGHNT, YENEEA. The CDR3 is made up of 16 amino acids. CDR3 region: CASSPRGQGNGLPKFF. In DNA, the CDR3 is TGTGCCAGCAGCCCCCGAGGACAGGGCAATGGTTTGCCCAAGTTCTTC. Looking up the rest from reference TRBV11-3 and TRBJ2-1 gives the full variable domain: EAGVVQSPRYKIIEKKQPVAFWCNPISGHNTLYWYLQNLGQGPELLIRYENEEAVDDSQLPKDRFSAERLKGVDSTLKIQPAELGDSAVYLCASSPRGQGNGLPKFFGPGTRLTVL.

V usage is TRBV19 and J usage is TRBJ1-5, with unresolved D. With 10 bases removed from V and 5 bases from J, the gap between germline ends came to 15 bases. The CDR3 is made up of 13 amino acids. Germline assignment: CDR1 LNHDA and CDR2 SQIVND (reference sequence). The CDR3, as DNA: TGTGCCACCGTTGGATGGAGAGATCAGCCCCAGCATTTT. Its translation is CATVGWRDQPQHF.

V usage is TRBV11-3 and J usage is TRBJ2-1; TRBD2 matches at 10 bases. CDR1 SGHNT and CDR2 YENEEA come from the germline V gene. Unmatched junction bases numbered 11, after V lost 5 bases and J lost 10 bases. This CDR3 region has 15 residues. The CDR3 DNA sequence: TGTGCCAGCAGCCCGGGACTAGCGACAAGAAAGGAGCAGTTCTTC. This encodes CASSPGLATRKEQFF.

The chain recombines TRBV10-3 with TRBJ1-1; D remains ambiguous. The CDR3 loop spans 15 amino acids. Trimming removed 10 bases from V and 3 bases from J, with 21 bases in between. Looked up from germline, CDR1 is ENHRY and CDR2 is SYGVKD. DNA of the CDR3: TGTGCCAGCTCGGCCCGGGGATTTCTGGACACTGAAGCTTTCTTT. Protein sequence: CASSARGFLDTEAFF.

The rearrangement joins TRBV12-5 to TRBJ2-1; TRBD2 matches at 10 bases. This CDR3 is 12 amino acids long. Germline V gene sequence: CDR1 LGHNT, CDR2 FRNRAP. The CDR3 DNA follows: TGTGCCTGTCGGACTAGCGGCAATGAGCAGTTCTTC. Its translation: CACRTSGNEQFF.

This chain joins TRBV6-8 and TRBJ1-6; TRBD1 aligns across 7 bases. V lost 5 bases, J lost 6 bases, and 7 bases stayed unmatched. Germline V gives CDR1 MNHGY, CDR2 SAAAGT. The length of the CDR3 is 15 residues. The CDR3 DNA sequence: TGTGCCAGCAGTCTCTCGGGACAGAGTAATTCACCCCTCCACTTT. Its translation: CASSLSGQSNSPLHF.

The chain couples TRBV5-1 to TRBJ2-7; maybe TRBD1 (6 bases). V was pared by 4 bases and J by 3 bases, with 14 bases between. The CDR3 is 14 amino acids. Per the germline V gene, CDR1 is SGHRS and CDR2 is YFSETQ. CDR3 amino acids: CASSTTGDLYEQYF. In nucleotides, the CDR3 is TGCGCCAGCAGCACGACAGGCGATCTCTACGAGCAGTACTTC. Supplemented by reference TRBV5-1 and TRBJ2-7, the full variable domain reads KAGVTQTPRYLIKTRGQQVTLSCSPISGHRSVSWYQQTPGQGLQFLFEYFSETQRNKGNFPGRFSGRQFSNSRSEMNVSTLELGDSALYLCASSTTGDLYEQYFGPGTRLTVT.

The CDR3 is CAISEPRQTNTEAFF. The CDR3 DNA reads as TGTGCCATCAGTGAGCCCAGACAGACGAACACTGAAGCTTTCTTT. This chain uses TRBV10-3 with TRBJ1-1; D possibly corresponds to TRBD1 (5 bases). CDR3 length equals 15 residues. Germline CDR1 ENHRY, CDR2 SYGVKD. The V gene lost 2 bases and the J gene lost 1 base, with 11 bases spanning the gap.